This T cell receptor (beta chain) appears in the sequencing data of a study of shared clonotypes between healthy human individuals. The study, taken as a whole, reports: Around 5% was the fraction of naive CD4 clonotypes found shared across several donors.

CD4+ cells yielded CD45RA+ naive and CD45RA-negative memory subsets. Method: immunoSEQ multiplex PCR; TCRdb's copy keeps in-frame clones and lacks some. The table records 150,000 to 200,000 clones, over 50% of them present only once. With respect to this clone: Its antigen is as yet unknown.

This CDR3 has 16 amino acids. V was pared by 3 bases and J by 0 bases, with 5 bases of the junction left unmatched. Germline values: CDR1 SGHNT, CDR2 YYREEE (reference sequence). Sequenced material: memory CD4+ T cells sorted from blood. Documented subset: CD45RA-negative fraction. J is TRBJ1-5 and V is TRBV5-4; 8 bases match TRBD1. The receptor's source is a man aged 30 to 45 in good health. The CDR3 protein is CASSSGQGYSNQPQHF. CDR3 bases: TGTGCCAGCAGCTCCGGACAGGGCTATAGCAATCAGCCCCAGCATTTT.